This T cell receptor (beta chain) was retrieved from a study of neoadjuvant anti-PD-1 for oral cavity cancer. As for the study in general: Around day 43, patients without progression received a fourth nivolumab dose before surgery.

Time point noted: after neoadjuvant nivolumab, at surgical resection. The CDR3 has 15 amino acids. With V trimmed by 3 bases and J by 8 bases, 13 bases remained unmatched. CDR1 and CDR2 from the germline V gene are SGHDT and YYEEEE. Libraries were prepared by immunoSEQ multiplex PCR; TCRdb keeps only in-frame clonotypes and omits some of them. The data show over 65,000 clones, approximately 85% seen once. The sample was PBMCs, taken after nivolumab (anti-PD-1) treatment. The chain is built from TRBV5-6 and TRBJ1-1; TRBD1 matches 7 bases. The clonotype was recovered from a person aged 40 to 85 with oral cavity squamous cell carcinoma. The CDR3 here is CASSSRGGGALEAFF. In DNA form, the CDR3 reads TGTGCCAGCAGCTCGAGGGGAGGGGGCGCGTTGGAAGCTTTCTTT. The complete variable domain, with remaining parts taken from reference TRBV5-6 and TRBJ1-1, reads DAGVTQSPTHLIKTRGQQVTLRCSPKSGHDTVSWYQQALGQGPQFIFQYYEEEERQRGNFPDRFSGHQFPNYSSELNVNALLLGDSALYLCASSSRGGGALEAFFGQGTRLTVV.